One sample yielded the 24 T cell receptor beta chains listed below, sequenced in a study of glioma-infiltrating T cells after dendritic cell vaccination. The assay was immunoSEQ multiplex PCR, and TCRdb's table has in-frame clones only and misses some. The sample lists 50,000 to 55,000 clones; around 89% were seen once. Time point indicated: after dendritic cell vaccination, including at tumor progression/relapse. The specimen was blood, collected after dendritic cell vaccination. Receptors were obtained from a human donor with glioblastoma.

The chain links TRBV27 to TRBJ2-1, with 12 nucleotides matching TRBD2. CDR1 MNHEY and CDR2 SMNVEV come from the germline V gene (reference sequence). This CDR3 has 16 amino acids. The trim removed 4 bases at V and 3 bases at J, leaving 4 bases unmatched. CDR3 DNA sequence: TGTGCCAGCAGTTCCCCGGGACTAGCGGGCTACAATGAGCAGTTCTTC. Its protein product is CASSSPGLAGYNEQFF.

This rearrangement joins TRBV30 to TRBJ2-7; D is perhaps TRBD2 (6 bases). Per germline, CDR1 GTSNPN and CDR2 SVGIG (reference sequence). The ends were cut back, 0 bases at V and 4 bases at J, with 13 bases in the middle. The CDR3 totals 14 residues. The DNA for the CDR3 is TGTGCCTGGAGTGTAGGGGCAGGGAGGTACGAGCAGTACTTC. It translates to CAWSVGAGRYEQYF.

This clone was seen just once. The J gene is TRBJ1-1, the V gene TRBV12-5, with 12 bases fitting TRBD1. Germline V gene sequence: CDR1 LGHNT, CDR2 FRNRAP. V lost 7 bases to trimming and J lost 4 bases; unmatched junction nucleotides: 13. The CDR3 is made up of 17 amino acids. The CDR3 DNA follows: TGTGCTAGTGCTAACCGGGACAGGGGGCGATCGGGCACTGAAGCTTTCTTT. Translating it yields CASANRDRGRSGTEAFF.

V usage is TRBV7-2 and J usage is TRBJ2-1; 8 positions match TRBD2. CDR1 and CDR2 (germline): SGHTA, FQGNSA. The trim removed 0 bases at V and 6 bases at J, leaving 13 bases unmatched. CDR3 length: 18 residues. Written as DNA, the CDR3 is TGTGCCAGCAGCTTAGCGGTTAGGGGCGGGAGGACTCCCAATGAGCAGTTCTTC. Amino acids: CASSLAVRGGRTPNEQFF.

The rearrangement links TRBV9 to TRBJ2-1; the match to TRBD2 covers 11 bases. The CDR3 has 14 residues. J gave up 9 bases and V 4 bases, and 6 bases lay outside the gene matches. Germline V gene lookup returns CDR1 SGDLS and CDR2 YYNGEE. The CDR3 region has the DNA TGTGCCAGCAGCCTCGGGACTAGCGGTGGTGAGCAGTTCTTC. As protein: CASSLGTSGGEQFF.

This chain links TRBV6-4 with TRBJ1-2; D ambiguous. This CDR3 contains 14 residues. Trimming took off 0 bases at V and 8 bases at J, with 13 bases between the two ends. Germline V gene lookup returns CDR1 MRHNA and CDR2 SNTAGT. The CDR3 reads CASSDSPLGTGYTF. DNA of the CDR3: TGTGCCAGCAGTGACTCCCCGCTAGGCACGGGCTACACCTTC.

This clone has only a few counts. The genes are TRBV6-1 and TRBJ1-2; D possibly corresponds to TRBD1 (6 bases). This CDR3 region has 13 residues. The germline V gene has CDR1 MNHNS and CDR2 SASEGT. Trimming stripped 7 bases from V and 3 bases from J, with 12 bases between. The CDR3 is CASIYRVDYGYTF. The CDR3 DNA follows: TGTGCCAGCATTTACAGGGTGGACTATGGCTACACCTTC.

The chain is built from TRBV28 and TRBJ1-2; 8 bases map to TRBD1. CDR1 MDHEN and CDR2 SYDVKM come from the germline V gene. The CDR3 is made up of 15 amino acids. V gave up 6 bases and J gave up 5 bases; unmatched junction bases: 11. The CDR3 here is CASRGTGTGDYGYTF. The CDR3 bases are TGTGCCAGCAGGGGGACCGGGACAGGAGATTATGGCTACACCTTC.

The chain combines TRBV7-8 with TRBJ2-7; no reliable D call. V lost 5 bases to trimming and J lost 3 bases, with 8 bases between them. Per germline, CDR1 SGHVS and CDR2 FQNEAQ. This CDR3 is 12 amino acids long. Here the CDR3 DNA reads TGTGCCAGCAGCCCCGGGTACTACGAGCAGTACTTC. Translating it yields CASSPGYYEQYF.

The chain carries TRBV7-2 and TRBJ1-5; tentatively, D is TRBD1 (5 bases). V gave up 2 bases and J gave up 3 bases, with 11 bases separating them. The CDR3 has 15 residues. Germline CDR1 SGHTA, CDR2 FQGNSA. The CDR3 sequence is CASSLLVTDNQPQHF. The CDR3 bases are TGTGCCAGCAGCTTACTTGTGACAGACAATCAGCCCCAGCATTTT.

The chain is built from TRBV6-5 and TRBJ2-2; a weak D match, TRBD1 (6 bases). Trimming removed 6 bases at V and 6 bases at J, with 17 bases between. The CDR3 covers 15 residues. Germline V gene lookup returns CDR1 MNHEY and CDR2 SVGAGI. The CDR3 spells CASSLNRVRPGELFF. CDR3 nucleotide sequence: TGTGCCAGCAGCCTGAACAGGGTCAGGCCCGGGGAGCTGTTTTTT.

This clone was observed a handful of times. The V call is TRBV4-3, the J call TRBJ1-3, with D uncertain. The V and J ends lost 1 base and 0 bases respectively, with 10 bases between them. The CDR3 spans 16 residues. In germline, CDR1 is LGHNA, CDR2 YSLEER. The CDR3 nucleotides are TGCGCCAGCAGCCAAGTCTGGGCAAGCTCTGGAAACACCATATATTTT. Translation: CASSQVWASSGNTIYF.

The chain is built from TRBV20-1 and TRBJ2-1; D remains ambiguous. Germline CDR1 is DFQATT and CDR2 is SNEGSKA (reference sequence). The germline V and J ends were trimmed by 3 bases and 12 bases, with 12 bases remaining between them. This CDR3 is built from 11 residues. Here the CDR3 reads CSARHNSRQFF. CDR3 nucleotides: TGCAGTGCTAGGCATAACTCACGGCAGTTCTTC.

The chain is built from TRBV7-9 and TRBJ2-2; 11 bases map to TRBD2. The length of the CDR3 is 19 residues. J gave up 0 bases and V 1 base, and 7 bases lay outside the gene matches. CDR1 is SEHNR, CDR2 FQNEAQ, per germline (reference sequence). CDR3 amino acids: CASSLVGLAEYSNTGELFF. CDR3 DNA: TGTGCCAGCAGCTTAGTGGGACTAGCGGAATATTCGAACACCGGGGAGCTGTTTTTT.

The chain is built from TRBV5-5 and TRBJ1-2; D is undetermined. The CDR3 has 14 residues. V lost 0 bases to trimming and J lost 5 bases, with 11 bases between them. The germline gives CDR1 SGHKS, CDR2 YYEKEE (reference sequence). The CDR3 DNA reads as TGTGCCAGCAGCTTGGTCGAAGCCACTTATGGCTACACCTTC. Translating it yields CASSLVEATYGYTF.

This rearrangement joins TRBV27 to TRBJ2-3; possible D gene TRBD2, 6 bases. Germline CDR1 reads MNHEY; CDR2 reads SMNVEV (reference sequence). V gave up 4 bases and J gave up 6 bases, with 26 bases separating them. This CDR3 has 18 residues. The CDR3 is CASSSLSTGRAVTDTQYF. Here the CDR3 DNA reads TGTGCCAGCAGTTCCCTTAGCACCGGGAGAGCGGTTACGGATACGCAGTATTTT.

The V gene is TRBV28, the J gene TRBJ1-3; D is perhaps TRBD1 (6 bases). The germline V gene has CDR1 MDHEN and CDR2 SYDVKM. The CDR3 is made up of 13 amino acids. Here the CDR3 reads CASFHRVGNTIYF. The CDR3 DNA follows: TGTGCATCCTTTCACAGGGTTGGAAACACCATATATTTT.

With respect to this clone: Sequence at one end of the junction differs from germline and may be a read error. The chain combines TRBV6-5 with TRBJ1-1; possibly TRBD1 for D (6 bases). Germline CDR1 and CDR2: MNHEY and SVGAGI. The CDR3 is 15 residues long. The CDR3 region has the DNA TGTGCCAGCAAGCGTCTACAGGGATTGAACTCTGAAGCTTTCTTT. It translates to CASKRLQGLNSEAFF.

The chain links TRBV15 to TRBJ2-7; 7 bases fit TRBD2. CDR3 length: 12 residues. The J segment lost 1 base and the V segment lost 8 bases, leaving 2 bases of the junction unmatched. Germline V CDR1 and CDR2: LNHNV, YYDKDF (reference sequence). The CDR3 DNA is TGTGCCACCGCTAGCGGATCCTACGAGCAGTACTTC. Its translation is CATASGSYEQYF.

V gene TRBV25-1 combines with J gene TRBJ1-2; D ambiguous. V lost 3 bases and J 8 bases, leaving 19 bases between the germline ends. Germline CDR1 is MGHDK and CDR2 is SYGVNS. This CDR3 spans 15 amino acids. The CDR3 spells CASSDIKHSTRGYTF. The CDR3 region has the DNA TGTGCCAGCAGTGACATTAAACACAGTACACGGGGCTACACCTTC.

The chain has TRBV4-2 and TRBJ2-7; 11 bases are shared with TRBD2. The CDR3 consists of 15 residues. Germline loops: CDR1 LGHNA, CDR2 YNFKEQ. The ends lost 4 bases at V and 4 bases at J; junction bases unmatched: 6. CDR3 DNA sequence: TGTGCCAGCAGCCCCGGGACTAGCGGAGTATACGAGCAGTACTTC. It codes for CASSPGTSGVYEQYF.

The chain combines TRBV10-3 with TRBJ2-7, with 11 bases fitting TRBD2. Losses at the gene ends were 6 bases for V and 6 bases for J; bases not matched to a gene: 4. The CDR3 contains 13 residues. Germline-derived CDR1 and CDR2 are ENHRY and SYGVKD. The CDR3 here is CAISTSGSSEQYF. The CDR3 DNA follows: TGTGCCATCAGCACTAGCGGGAGCTCCGAGCAGTACTTC.

This rearrangement joins TRBV2 to TRBJ2-3; 9 bases fit TRBD1. The V segment lost 7 bases and the J segment 5 bases; nucleotides outside the gene matches: 10. The germline V gene has CDR1 SNHLY and CDR2 FYNNEI. The CDR3 is 15 amino acids. The CDR3: CASKLRTGALDTQYF. CDR3 DNA sequence: TGTGCCAGCAAGTTAAGGACAGGGGCTTTAGATACGCAGTATTTT.

Relative to its sample, this clone is medium-sized (0.01 to 0.1%). The V gene is TRBV5-4, the J gene TRBJ1-2, with TRBD1 identical over 9 bases. V shed 2 bases and J 8 bases; nucleotides not matched to a gene: 13. Germline V CDR1 and CDR2: SGHNT, YYREEE (reference sequence). This CDR3 is 16 amino acids long. The CDR3: CASSFPGQGVSWGYTF. The DNA of the CDR3 is TGTGCCAGCAGCTTCCCGGGACAGGGTGTGAGTTGGGGCTACACCTTC. The variable domain in full, completed from reference TRBV5-4 and TRBJ1-2, reads ETGVTQSPTHLIKTRGQQVTLRCSSQSGHNTVSWYQQALGQGPQFIFQYYREEENGRGNFPPRFSGLQFPNYSSELNVNALELDDSALYLCASSFPGQGVSWGYTFGSGTRLTVV.